The T cell receptor (beta chain) described here comes from a study of T cell changes during pregnancy in multiple sclerosis. Produced via immunoSEQ multiplex PCR; TCRdb's table is partial and in-frame only. This sample has roughly 80,000 clones, with 90% to 95% found just once. CDR1 is SNHLY, CDR2 FYNNEI, per germline. The J segment lost 0 bases and the V segment lost 8 bases, leaving 23 bases of the junction unmatched. This CDR3 is 21 amino acids long. This chain uses TRBV2 with TRBJ2-7; 12 bases match TRBD2. The sample consisted of peripheral blood, taken in the first trimester of pregnancy. The sequence was obtained from a female donor with multiple sclerosis, enrolled in a pregnancy study. This CDR3 is CASGVKGGWASGGESSYEQYF. The CDR3 DNA reads TGTGCCAGCGGGGTTAAAGGGGGATGGGCTAGCGGGGGGGAGAGCTCCTACGAGCAGTACTTC.